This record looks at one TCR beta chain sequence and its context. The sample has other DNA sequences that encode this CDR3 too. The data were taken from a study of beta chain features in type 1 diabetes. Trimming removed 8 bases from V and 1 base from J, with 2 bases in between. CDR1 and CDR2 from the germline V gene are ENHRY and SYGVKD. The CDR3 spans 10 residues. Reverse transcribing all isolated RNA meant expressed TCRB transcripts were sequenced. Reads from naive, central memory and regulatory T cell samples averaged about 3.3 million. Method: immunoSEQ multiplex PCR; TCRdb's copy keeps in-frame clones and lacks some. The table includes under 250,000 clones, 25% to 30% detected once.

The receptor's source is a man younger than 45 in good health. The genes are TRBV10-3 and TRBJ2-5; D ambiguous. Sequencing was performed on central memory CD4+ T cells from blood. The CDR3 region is CAIGQETQYF. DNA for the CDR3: TGTGCCATCGGCCAAGAGACCCAGTACTTC.